This T cell receptor beta chain was observed in a study of PD-1 blockade in classical Hodgkin lymphoma. This clone turned up a few times. Its antigen is not known. Sequencing used immunoSEQ multiplex PCR; TCRdb keeps in-frame clones, though not all of them. The top ten hold 15% to 20% of the sample, which has 75,000 to 100,000 clones, roughly 76% seen once. Every one of the patients relapsed after autologous stem cell transplantation (brentuximab vedotin exposure was variable). Reported best responses ranged across complete response, partial response or progressive disease. CDR1 and CDR2 from the germline V gene are SGHDT and YYEEEE. This CDR3 region has 13 residues. V was clipped by 2 bases and J by 2 bases, with 7 bases between them. Findings and caveats of the study: Newly diagnosed patients had baseline TCR diversity that was reportedly lower than that of healthy donors. Among the patients, those starting nivolumab under 1 year after ASCT were excluded. Partial responders and progressors had significantly lower baseline TCR diversity.

V gene TRBV5-6 combines with J gene TRBJ1-1; unclear D gene. The sample consisted of peripheral blood mononuclear cells (PBMCs), taken before the second cycle of nivolumab. This sequence originates from a human donor with classical Hodgkin lymphoma. Here the CDR3 reads CASSLGSNTEAFF. The CDR3 DNA sequence: TGTGCCAGCAGCTTAGGCAGCAACACTGAAGCTTTCTTT.